This is a list of T cell receptor beta chains from one sample in a study of neurological immune-mediated disorders. TCRdb re-called the 5' RACE reads with MiXCR, one entry per CDR3 protein. The data contain some 56,000 distinct CDR3 sequences, around 4% of them seen just once; the ten biggest clones take up about 6.7%. The sample taken for sequencing was PBMCs. These TCRs come from a man aged 60-69 years with multiple sclerosis. Both conserved end residues are part of each CDR3. A D gene is named only where the DNA matches it firmly. The size of a clone is reported for some rows only, either as once, few or many, or as a class for expanded clones.

v_call	d_call	j_call	clone_size	cdr3_aa	cdr3_nt
TRBV20-1	-	TRBJ1-4	many	CSLTGTNSNEKLFF	TGCAGCTTAACAGGGACTAACAGCAATGAAAAACTGTTTTTT
TRBV4-1	-	TRBJ1-4	many	CASSQDEKGNEKLFF	TGCGCCAGCAGCCAAGACGAGAAGGGTAATGAAAAACTGTTTTTT
TRBV5-5	TRBD2	TRBJ2-1	many	CASSLNGGANGMWGMEFF	TGTGCCAGCAGCTTGAACGGGGGGGCGAATGGGATGTGGGGCATGGAGTTCTTC
TRBV7-9	TRBD1	TRBJ1-2	many	CASSFPGQYGYTF	TGTGCCAGCAGCTTCCCGGGACAGTATGGCTACACCTTC
TRBV27	-	TRBJ2-7	many	CASATGTLSYEQYF	TGTGCCAGCGCGACCGGGACACTATCCTACGAGCAGTACTTC
TRBV3-1	TRBD2	TRBJ2-1	many	CASSRGGETYNEQFF	TGTGCCAGCAGTCGCGGGGGGGAAACCTACAATGAGCAGTTCTTC
TRBV21-1	-	TRBJ2-7	many	CASSPPGVHEQYF	TGTGCCAGCAGCCCGCCCGGGGTGCACGAGCAGTACTTC
TRBV4-2	TRBD1	TRBJ1-6	few	CASSRQGGQDNSPLHF	TGTGCCAGCAGCCGTCAGGGGGGACAAGATAATTCACCCCTCCACTTT
TRBV20-1	-	TRBJ2-7	many	CSATPLGATTYEQYF	TGCAGTGCTACCCCCCTGGGCGCCACCACCTACGAGCAGTACTTC
TRBV7-9	-	TRBJ2-5	many	CASSLGSSTQETQYF	TGTGCCAGCAGCTTAGGCTCGAGCACCCAAGAGACCCAGTACTTC
TRBV20-1	TRBD2	TRBJ2-3	medium-sized	CSARDLTGGLYTQYF	TGCAGTGCTAGAGATCTGACGGGGGGGCTCTATACGCAGTATTTT
TRBV29-1	TRBD1	TRBJ1-1	many	CSVDGPGGRNTEAFF	TGCAGCGTTGATGGGCCAGGGGGTCGTAACACTGAAGCTTTCTTT
TRBV11-2	TRBD1	TRBJ1-2	many	CASSPGDRVAYGYTF	TGTGCCAGCAGCCCGGGTGACAGGGTGGCTTACGGCTACACCTTC
TRBV4-1	-	TRBJ2-1	many	CASSQVAQAITRSEQFF	TGCGCCAGCAGCCAAGTTGCCCAAGCGATAACGCGCTCTGAGCAGTTCTTC
TRBV18	-	TRBJ2-1	few	CASSPDRYNEQFF	TGTGCCAGCTCACCAGACAGATACAATGAGCAGTTCTTC
TRBV21-1	-	TRBJ1-5	many	CASSKRGGNQPQHF	TGTGCCAGCAGCAAGAGGGGAGGAAATCAGCCCCAGCATTTT
TRBV4-1	-	TRBJ2-5	many	CASSQVELGETQYF	TGCGCCAGCAGCCAAGTGGAACTAGGGGAGACCCAGTACTTC
TRBV12-3/TRBV12-4	-	TRBJ1-1	many	CASSLRGNTEAFF	TGTGCCAGCAGTTTACGGGGAAACACTGAAGCTTTCTTT
TRBV12-3/TRBV12-4	-	TRBJ2-5	many	CASSELGYQETQYF	TGTGCCAGCAGTGAACTAGGGTACCAAGAGACCCAGTACTTC
TRBV5-8	-	TRBJ2-2	many	CASSQEARTGELFF	TGTGCCAGCAGCCAAGAGGCCAGGACCGGGGAGCTGTTTTTT
TRBV20-1	-	TRBJ2-7	many	CSARTAAGAGEQYF	TGCAGTGCTCGTACCGCGGCAGGGGCCGGCGAGCAGTACTTC
TRBV12-3/TRBV12-4	-	TRBJ1-6	many	CASSLEMGSPNSPLHF	TGTGCCAGCAGTTTGGAGATGGGGTCCCCCAATTCACCCCTCCACTTT
TRBV5-5	-	TRBJ1-5	-	CASSYSRKGNQPQHF	TGTGCCAGCAGCTACTCCCGAAAGGGCAATCAGCCCCAGCATTTT
TRBV3-1	TRBD2	TRBJ2-7	many	CASSPGGGGSYEQYF	TGTGCCAGCAGCCCCGGTGGCGGGGGTTCCTACGAGCAGTACTTC
TRBV20-1	-	TRBJ1-5	many	CSARKSVGGNQPQHF	TGCAGTGCTAGAAAGAGTGTTGGGGGGAATCAGCCCCAGCATTTT
TRBV15	TRBD1	TRBJ1-1	-	CATSPRGQLTRSNTEAFF	TGTGCCACCAGTCCCAGGGGACAGCTCACCAGATCTAACACTGAAGCTTTCTTT
TRBV20-1	-	TRBJ1-1	many	CSAPHDTEAFF	TGCAGTGCTCCCCACGATACTGAAGCTTTCTTT
TRBV24-1	TRBD2	TRBJ2-7	many	CATSDALTSGRRYF	TGTGCCACCAGTGATGCCCTCACTAGCGGGAGAAGGTACTTC
TRBV29-1	-	TRBJ2-3	many	CSVEEDTDTQYF	TGCAGCGTTGAAGAAGACACAGATACGCAGTATTTT
TRBV5-1	-	TRBJ2-7	many	CASSPSVQGEQYF	TGCGCCAGCAGCCCTTCGGTCCAAGGCGAGCAGTACTTC
TRBV25-1	-	TRBJ2-3	many	CAANGERITDTQYF	TGTGCCGCTAATGGCGAGCGAATCACAGATACGCAGTATTTT
TRBV5-1	-	TRBJ2-5	many	CASTQRASGEETQYF	TGCGCCAGCACCCAAAGGGCTTCGGGCGAAGAGACCCAGTACTTC
TRBV5-7	TRBD1	TRBJ1-4	many	CASSWWQGAEKLFF	TGTGCCAGCAGCTGGTGGCAGGGGGCGGAGAAACTGTTTTTT
TRBV5-5	-	TRBJ1-2	many	CASSGLISQGPSYGYTF	TGTGCCAGCAGCGGACTAATCTCACAGGGACCTAGCTATGGCTACACCTTC
TRBV3-1	-	TRBJ1-2	many	CASSRDRYYGYTF	TGTGCCAGCAGCCGAGACAGATACTATGGCTACACCTTC
TRBV10-3	-	TRBJ2-1	many	CAISGGGNEQFF	TGTGCCATCAGCGGGGGAGGTAATGAGCAGTTCTTC
TRBV7-7	TRBD1	TRBJ1-4	many	CASSPRTGMNEKLFF	TGTGCCAGCAGCCCTAGGACAGGGATGAATGAAAAACTGTTTTTT
TRBV5-1	-	TRBJ2-7	-	CASSLLTYPYEQYF	TGCGCCAGCAGCTTGTTAACCTACCCCTACGAGCAGTACTTC
TRBV20-1	-	TRBJ2-7	many	CSALGPISYEQYF	TGCAGTGCCCTGGGACCAATCTCCTACGAGCAGTACTTC
TRBV12-3/TRBV12-4	TRBD1	TRBJ1-2	many	CASSPRDRGLGYTF	TGTGCCAGCAGTCCCCGGGACAGGGGTCTTGGCTACACCTTC
TRBV5-1	-	TRBJ2-1	many	CASSLAVGEGGNEQFF	TGCGCCAGCAGCCTGGCAGTGGGTGAGGGGGGCAATGAGCAGTTCTTC
TRBV20-1	-	TRBJ1-4	many	CSASPVGTASEKLFF	TGCAGTGCTAGTCCCGTCGGGACGGCATCCGAAAAACTGTTTTTT
TRBV5-1	TRBD2	TRBJ2-7	many	CASSREGSGEQYF	TGCGCCAGCAGCAGGGAGGGGTCTGGGGAGCAGTACTTC
TRBV29-1	TRBD1	TRBJ2-5	many	CSVDPDRAGRTQYF	TGCAGCGTTGACCCCGACAGGGCCGGTAGGACCCAGTACTTC
TRBV27	TRBD1	TRBJ1-1	many	CASSRGRQGYLSAFF	TGTGCCAGCAGTAGGGGCCGACAGGGTTATTTGTCGGCTTTCTTT
TRBV20-1	-	TRBJ2-1	few	CSVATDNEQFF	TGCAGTGTTGCGACAGACAATGAGCAGTTCTTC
TRBV3-1	-	TRBJ2-7	many	CASSQLGSSGSYEQYF	TGTGCCAGCAGCCAACTCGGGAGTAGTGGGTCCTACGAGCAGTACTTC
TRBV12-3/TRBV12-4	-	TRBJ2-1	many	CASSPGDVPYNEQFF	TGTGCCAGCAGTCCAGGGGACGTTCCCTACAATGAGCAGTTCTTC
TRBV27	-	TRBJ1-1	many	CASSFSPLGTWGRRQTEAFF	TGTGCCAGCAGTTTTTCTCCCTTGGGGACGTGGGGAAGACGTCAAACTGAAGCTTTCTTT
TRBV27	-	TRBJ1-1	many	CASRTGAEAFF	TGTGCCAGCAGAACGGGGGCTGAAGCTTTCTTT
TRBV15	TRBD2	TRBJ2-3	many	CATSRGFLAGGTDTQYF	TGTGCCACCAGCAGAGGGTTTTTAGCGGGAGGGACAGATACGCAGTATTTT
TRBV5-6	-	TRBJ1-2	many	CASSLVGGPSHHTF	TGTGCCAGCAGCTTGGTTGGGGGGCCGAGTCATCACACCTTC
TRBV3-1	TRBD2	TRBJ2-5	many	CASSHRNTLAGARETQYF	TGTGCCAGCAGCCACCGAAACACCCTAGCGGGAGCGAGGGAGACCCAGTACTTC